This T cell receptor (beta chain) was identified during a study of blood T cell repertoires in COVID-19 (dated by TCRdb to about 2020). Some background on the complete study: The collaborator samples originated in the United States, Italy and Spain and spanned the acute and convalescent phases of COVID-19. The dataset comprised deeply sampled blood TCRbeta repertoires from subjects exposed to, actively infected with, or recovered from COVID-19. Where HLA class I and class II types were available, the types were taken from metadata supplied by the sample provider, not from assay-based typing. The material from the prospective study consisted of cDNA or gDNA derived from T cells, B-cell-depleted T cells, or PBMCs. A freely available public database, intended as a resource for researchers studying the immune response to SARS-CoV-2, is where the repertoires were released. Samples were obtained from the ongoing ImmuneRACE study (first 160 participants) and from over 1,000 subjects provided by 6 global collaborators. Sample metadata almost always included a de-identified subject ID, COVID-19 status, age in years and sex.

Overall results and qualifications from the work: How much clinical and demographic metadata was included differed by source and by participant, and the metadata was provided uncurated.

Notes on this clone: Its antigen remains unidentified. No base quality values were provided; no much bigger clone lies one nucleotide off.

A distance of 13 bases separates the germline ends of V and J, which lose 2 bases and 3 bases respectively. The CDR3 goes from the cysteine to the phenylalanine over 15 residues. Only the CDR3 portion is preserved as DNA: 45 bases, with reading frame beginning at the first base. CDR1 and CDR2 are drawn from the germline V gene: SNHLY, FYNNEI. TCRbeta CDR3 regions were amplified from genomic DNA using the immunoSEQ Assay, a bias-controlled multiplex PCR. Under the source paper's analysis protocol: Within the assay, amplification of reference gene primers was used to estimate how many nucleated cells each sample contained. Sequence reads were collapsed and filtered to measure the absolute abundance of every unique TCRbeta CDR3 rearrangement. For each sample, productive Simpson clonality was calculated as the square root of Simpson's diversity index across productive rearrangements. As stored in TCRdb, this immuneACCESS dataset retains in-frame rearrangements with V and J assigned. A fraction of the clones does not appear; measured against another copy, unresolved V genes explain less than half of the discrepancy, and the remainder lacks a known reason. V and J calls and clone size are those listed in that table; D and trimming were worked out from the DNA. Here the sample has 150,000 or so clones; about four fifths occur a single time. Jointly, the top ten make up 4% of the sample.

Each collaborating institution followed its own protocols to collect whole blood in K2EDTA tubes. For TCRbeta analysis, collaborators shipped samples as frozen whole blood, isolated PBMCs, or DNA extracted from either of those sample types. The receptor was derived from a woman in her fifties or sixties with acute or convalescent COVID-19. The rearranged chain carries TRBV2 and TRBJ1-1; the D gene is possibly TRBD1, with 6 bases matching. Sequenced input: peripheral blood. The CDR3 reads CASSELAGEYTEAFF. At the DNA level, the sequence is TGTGCCAGCAGTGAATTGGCAGGGGAGTACACTGAAGCTTTCTTT.